A single sample is the source of the 9 T cell receptor beta chains below, sequenced in a study of T cell repertoires in cytomegalovirus infection. TCRdb re-called the reads through MiXCR, storing one row per CDR3 protein. The sample yields more than 500,000 distinct CDR3 sequences, about 15% seen once. The specimen sequenced was CD8+ T cells from PBMCs. These receptors originate from a human donor in good health (CMV status not recorded). Some clones in this sample may be carry-over from other donors' samples.

The V and J genes are TRBV7-9 and TRBJ2-5, with D perhaps matching TRBD1 (5 bases). This CDR3 has 17 residues. Trimming left V 5 bases short and J 3 bases short, with 22 bases between. The germline V gene has CDR1 SEHNR and CDR2 FQNEAQ (reference sequence). CDR3 amino acids: CASSMIRTPGGEETQYF. CDR3 DNA sequence: TGTGCCAGCAGCATGATTAGGACACCTGGCGGCGAAGAGACCCAGTACTTC.

Many counts were recorded for this clonotype. V gene TRBV6-1 combines with J gene TRBJ1-5, with 9 bases matching TRBD1. The CDR3 has 17 residues. The J segment lost 0 bases and the V segment lost 6 bases, leaving 9 bases of the junction unmatched. The germline V gene has CDR1 MNHNS and CDR2 SASEGT. The chain's CDR3 is CASSKTGGEGSNQPQHF. The CDR3 bases are TGTGCCAGCAGCAAAACAGGGGGCGAGGGTAGCAATCAGCCCCAGCATTTT.

The chain has TRBV6-1 and TRBJ1-4; D might be TRBD1 (5 bases). Germline assignment: CDR1 MNHNS and CDR2 SASEGT. The CDR3 has 14 residues. V was clipped by 5 bases and J by 8 bases, with 15 bases between them. The CDR3 reads CASSSREGREKLFF. The DNA for the CDR3 is TGTGCCAGCAGTTCGCGGGAGGGGAGGGAAAAACTGTTTTTT.

This clonotype was counted many times. This chain joins TRBV2 and TRBJ2-4; no clear D. CDR1 SNHLY and CDR2 FYNNEI come from the germline V gene. This CDR3 has 14 amino acids. Trimming took 6 bases from V and 8 from J, leaving 17 bases between them. CDR3 region: CASRAPGSRYIQYF. DNA for the CDR3: TGTGCCAGCAGAGCGCCTGGCAGTAGGTACATTCAGTACTTC.

In its sample, this clonotype was seen many times. V and J are TRBV6-6 and TRBJ2-1; 9 positions agree with TRBD2. The CDR3 consists of 15 residues. The V gene's germline CDR1 is MNHNY and CDR2 SVGAGI (reference sequence). After removal of 5 bases from V and 2 bases from J, the junction contained 4 bases not matched to a gene. The chain's CDR3 is CASSPIAGAYNEQFF. The CDR3 bases are TGTGCCAGCAGTCCTATAGCGGGAGCCTACAATGAGCAGTTCTTC.

In this sample, this clonotype turned up a few times. The genes are TRBV12-3 or TRBV12-4 and TRBJ1-4; unclear D gene. The ends were cut back, 5 bases at V and 6 bases at J, with 22 bases in the middle. This CDR3 region has 17 residues. The CDR3 nucleotides are TGTGCCAGCAGTCCTGACGAGAACTGGGTCGATGATGAAAAACTGTTTTTT. Protein product: CASSPDENWVDDEKLFF.

On this clonotype: One junction end does not reproduce the germline sequence, and a read error may be involved. This chain links TRBV6-5 with TRBJ2-3, with D possibly matching TRBD2 (6 bases). This CDR3 has 16 amino acids. Germline V gene data show CDR1 as MNHEY and CDR2 as SVGAGI. The CDR3 DNA is TGTGCCAGCAGTTACGGAGGGGTCCTACGCACAGATACGCAATATTTT. Residues: CASSYGGVLRTDTQYF.

This clonotype was detected a few times. The chain links TRBV19 to TRBJ2-7; D ambiguous. CDR1 is LNHDA and CDR2 is SQIVND in the germline V gene (reference sequence). There are 14 residues in the CDR3. V lost 3 bases to trimming and J lost 3 bases, with 12 bases between them. The CDR3 bases are TGTGCCAGTAGTATGGGTGGGCTCCACTACGAGCAGTACTTC. This sequence encodes CASSMGGLHYEQYF.

Concerning this clonotype itself: Without the conserved terminal phenylalanine or tryptophan, this CDR3 likely stems from a read error. The rearrangement uses TRBV23-1 and TRBJ2-1; perhaps TRBD1 as D (5 bases). TRBV23-1 is filed as an ORF, its function uncertain. This CDR3 region has 13 residues. V dropped 8 bases and J dropped 6 bases, with 14 bases sitting between them. The CDR3 DNA follows: TGCGCCAGCCCTCAGGGTCTTCTCAATGAGCAGTTCTTA. It specifies CASPQGLLNEQFL.